This T cell receptor beta chain comes out of a study of human T cells and chemical hapten exposure. This clonotype was seen ten or more times. Its antigen remains unidentified. The junction had 8 bases not matched to a gene; V was cut back by 5 bases and J by 3 bases. Per germline, CDR1 SEHNR and CDR2 FQNEAQ (reference sequence). The CDR3 contains 16 residues. Sample time point: healthy volunteer bleed at 2 weeks. Unfractionated whole blood yielded the extracted total RNA. The library labeled individual cDNA molecules by adding unique molecular identifiers to them. Via MiXCR, TCRdb re-called the RACE reads, giving one row per CDR3 protein. The sample has about 130,000 distinct CDR3 sequences, about 8.2% seen once; the top ten hold 1.5% to 2%. Findings and limits, study-wide: TCRs at high frequency, those above 1 in 1000, did not change with DPC sensitization.

The chain combines TRBV7-9 with TRBJ2-1, with TRBD2 matching over 9 bases. The receptor was derived from a male donor in good health. Some clones in this sample may be carry-over from other donors' samples. Sequencing was done on a sample of whole blood. The CDR3 region has the DNA TGTGCCAGCAGCGACACCGGGACTAGCAGCTACAATGAGCAGTTCTTC. Residues: CASSDTGTSSYNEQFF.